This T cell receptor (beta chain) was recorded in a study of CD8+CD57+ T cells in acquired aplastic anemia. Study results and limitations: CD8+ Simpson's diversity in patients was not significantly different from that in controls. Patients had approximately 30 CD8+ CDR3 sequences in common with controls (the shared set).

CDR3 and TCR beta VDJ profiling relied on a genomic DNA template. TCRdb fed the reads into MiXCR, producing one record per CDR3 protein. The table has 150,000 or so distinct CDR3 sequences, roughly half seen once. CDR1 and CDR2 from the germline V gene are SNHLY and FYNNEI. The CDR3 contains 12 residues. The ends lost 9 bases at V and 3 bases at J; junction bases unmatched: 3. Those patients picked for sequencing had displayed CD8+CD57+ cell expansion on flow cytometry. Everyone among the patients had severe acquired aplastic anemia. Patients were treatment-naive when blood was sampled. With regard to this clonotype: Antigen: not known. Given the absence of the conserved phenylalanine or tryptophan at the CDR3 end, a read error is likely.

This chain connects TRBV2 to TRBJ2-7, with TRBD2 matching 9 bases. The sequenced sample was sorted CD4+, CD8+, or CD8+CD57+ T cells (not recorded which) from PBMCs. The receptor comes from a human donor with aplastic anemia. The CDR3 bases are TGTGCCAGTCGACTAGCGGACTACGAGCAGTACTCC. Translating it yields CASRLADYEQYS.